The next 30 T cell receptor beta chains were all read from a single sample in a study of metastatic and nonmetastatic thyroid tumors. Thyroid surgery had not been preceded by any treatment in any patient. TCRdb re-analyzed the PCR reads using MiXCR. The sample lists 14,000 or so clones; 25% to 35% were seen once. The sample comprised blood. These receptors came from a female donor with papillary thyroid cancer or a benign thyroid nodule (not recorded which). Some clones in this sample may be carry-over from other donors' samples.

V gene TRBV12-3 or TRBV12-4 combines with J gene TRBJ2-7; D unclear. CDR3 length: 14 amino acids. V shed 5 bases and J shed 0 bases, with 11 bases lying between them. The CDR3 DNA is TGTGCCAGCAGTCCGATGGACGGCTCCTACGAGCAGTACTTC. Protein: CASSPMDGSYEQYF.

This chain joins TRBV5-1 and TRBJ2-3; TRBD2 aligns across 9 bases. This CDR3 has 16 residues. The V gene's germline CDR1 is SGHRS and CDR2 YFSETQ. Trimming removed 5 bases from V and 3 bases from J; junction bases left unmatched: 10. CDR3 sequence: CASSLSGSRGTDTQYF. The CDR3 DNA reads as TGCGCCAGCAGTCTTAGCGGGAGTAGAGGGACAGATACGCAGTATTTT.

The sample holds a few counts of this clone. V usage is TRBV11-1 and J usage is TRBJ2-3, with 8 bases fitting TRBD2. The CDR3 loop spans 15 amino acids. J gave up 2 bases and V 6 bases, and 7 bases lay outside the gene matches. Germline CDR1 SGHAT, CDR2 FQDESV (reference sequence). CDR3 sequence: CASSPRSGTTDTQYF. In nucleotides, the CDR3 is TGTGCCAGCAGTCCGCGTAGCGGGACCACAGATACGCAGTATTTT.

This clone was recorded at least ten times. The chain is built from TRBV4-1 and TRBJ2-3; TRBD2 matches at 9 bases. V lost 0 bases, J lost 2 bases, and 6 bases stayed unmatched. The CDR3 runs 17 residues. From germline, CDR1 is MGHRA and CDR2 YSYEKL. CDR3 sequence: CASSQEGRGGTTDTQYF. In nucleotides, the CDR3 is TGCGCCAGCAGCCAAGAGGGGCGGGGGGGCACCACAGATACGCAGTATTTT.

This clone was counted ten times or more. The chain is built from TRBV12-3 or TRBV12-4 and TRBJ1-2; perhaps TRBD1 as D (5 bases). With 5 bases removed from V and 8 bases from J, the gap between germline ends came to 15 bases. This CDR3 is 13 amino acids long. CDR3 sequence: CASSLSLGPGYTF. Written as DNA, the CDR3 is TGTGCCAGCAGTCTCTCCCTGGGGCCGGGCTACACCTTC.

The V and J genes are TRBV11-2 and TRBJ1-2; 7 bases match TRBD1. The germline CDR1 and CDR2 sequences are SGHAT and FQNNGV. Losses at the gene ends were 1 base for V and 7 bases for J; bases not matched to a gene: 3. This CDR3 has 13 residues. The CDR3 is CASSLGQGVGYTF. The CDR3 DNA follows: TGTGCCAGCAGCTTAGGTCAGGGGGTTGGCTACACCTTC.

The chain combines TRBV4-3 with TRBJ1-2, with D unclear. CDR1 and CDR2 from the germline V gene are LGHNA and YSLEER. This CDR3 contains 14 residues. The V end lost 1 base, the J end lost 1 base, and 7 bases lay between the germline ends. For the CDR3, the DNA is TGCGCCAGCAGCCAAGGGTGGGATAACTATGGCTACACCTTC. Protein sequence: CASSQGWDNYGYTF.

This clone was seen a handful of times. J is TRBJ2-2 and V is TRBV2; D gene ambiguous. The CDR3 runs 13 residues. CDR1 and CDR2 (germline): SNHLY, FYNNEI. CDR3 DNA: TGTGCTAAGGGATCAGAGAGCACCGGGGAGCTGTTTTTT. Translated, it gives CAKGSESTGELFF.

The genes are TRBV2 and TRBJ2-3; D is undetermined. Germline CDR1 and CDR2: SNHLY and FYNNEI. The CDR3 consists of 11 residues. CDR3 region: CSSIFTDTQYF. The CDR3 DNA is TGTTCAAGCATCTTCACAGATACGCAGTATTTT. The variable domain in full, with the rest retrieved from reference TRBV2 and TRBJ2-3, is EPEVTQTPSHQVTQMGQEVILRCVPISNHLYFYWYRQILGQKVEFLVSFYNNEISEKSEIFDDQFSVERPDGSNFTLKIRSTKLEDSAMYFCSSIFTDTQYFGPGTRLTVL.

This clone qualifies as medium-sized. The V call is TRBV18, the J call TRBJ1-3; no definite D call. The CDR3 covers 16 residues. V was cut by 2 bases and J by 0 bases, with 11 bases left in between. Per germline, CDR1 KGHSH and CDR2 LQKENI. The CDR3 sequence is CASSPKSITSGNTIYF. In nucleotides, the CDR3 is TGTGCCAGCTCACCAAAGTCGATAACCTCTGGAAACACCATATATTTT.

The genes are TRBV6-2 or TRBV6-3 and TRBJ2-7; 10 nucleotides align to TRBD2. There are 15 residues in the CDR3. Germline V gene data show CDR1 as MNHEY and CDR2 as SVGEGT. The V gene end was trimmed by 6 bases and the J gene end by 6 bases; junction bases not matched to a gene: 11. The CDR3 DNA reads TGTGCCAGCAGACCCCTCGGAGCGGGAGGGCGCGAGCAGTACTTC. Protein product: CASRPLGAGGREQYF.

This clone was observed a handful of times. V and J are TRBV6-9 and TRBJ1-6, with no clear D. Per the germline V gene, CDR1 is MNHGY and CDR2 is SVAAGI. The CDR3 extends over 14 amino acids. Trimming took 4 bases from V and 7 from J, leaving 11 bases between them. The CDR3, as DNA: TGTGCCAGCAGTTCATTACAGAGGAATTCACCCCTCCACTTT. Protein sequence: CASSSLQRNSPLHF.

This clone is medium-sized (0.01 to 0.1%). The CDR3 reads CASSLNRGGAFF. In DNA, the CDR3 is TGTGCCAGCAGCTTAAACCGGGGGGGGGCTTTCTTT. The chain couples TRBV11-2 to TRBJ1-1, with D perhaps matching TRBD1 (5 bases). Trimming stripped 2 bases from V and 11 bases from J, with 12 bases between. The CDR3 totals 12 residues. The germline V gene encodes CDR1 SGHAT and CDR2 FQNNGV.

This clone is judged medium-sized. The chain uses TRBV18 and TRBJ2-1, with TRBD1 matching over 7 bases. CDR1 is KGHSH and CDR2 is LQKENI in the germline V gene. CDR3 length: 14 amino acids. V dropped 6 bases and J dropped 1; count of bases not matched to a gene: 3. The CDR3 DNA reads as TGTGCCAGCTCCCGACAGGGTTCCTACAATGAGCAGTTCTTC. Protein: CASSRQGSYNEQFF.

A word on this clone: The same CDR3 also results from other DNA sequences found in this sample. V gene TRBV15 combines with J gene TRBJ1-1; 7 bases fit TRBD1. The V segment lost 4 bases and the J segment 4 bases; nucleotides outside the gene matches: 9. The germline gives CDR1 LNHNV, CDR2 YYDKDF (reference sequence). The CDR3 spans 15 residues. The CDR3 reads CATSKQNRGITEAFF. DNA of the CDR3: TGTGCCACCAGCAAACAGAACAGGGGAATCACTGAAGCTTTCTTT.

The rearrangement uses TRBV14 and TRBJ2-3; D uncertain. Germline-derived CDR1 and CDR2 are SGHDN and FVKESK. This CDR3 is 13 amino acids long. Deletions cut 1 base from V and 6 bases from J, with 8 bases between. The CDR3 protein is CASSQVRSDTQYF. The CDR3 DNA reads TGTGCCAGCAGCCAAGTAAGGTCGGATACGCAGTATTTT. The complete variable domain, with remaining parts taken from reference TRBV14 and TRBJ2-3, reads EAGVTQFPSHSVIEKGQTVTLRCDPISGHDNLYWYRRVMGKEIKFLLHFVKESKQDESGMPNNRFLAERTGGTYSTLKVQPAELEDSGVYFCASSQVRSDTQYFGPGTRLTVL.

By share, this clone ranks as medium-sized. The rearrangement uses TRBV4-2 and TRBJ2-5; D possibly corresponds to TRBD2 (6 bases). Germline CDR1 reads LGHNA; CDR2 reads YNFKEQ. Trimming pared 1 base from V and 1 base from J, leaving 13 bases between. CDR3 length equals 16 residues. The CDR3 bases are TGTGCCAGCAGCCAAGGGTGGGGGGAACCCCAAGAGACCCAGTACTTC. It codes for CASSQGWGEPQETQYF.

The V and J genes are TRBV5-1 and TRBJ2-2; 7 bases fit TRBD1. The J segment lost 4 bases and the V segment lost 0 bases, leaving 3 bases of the junction unmatched. Looked up from germline, CDR1 is SGHRS and CDR2 is YFSETQ. The CDR3 is made up of 15 amino acids. CDR3: CASSLGQGGTGELFF. The CDR3 nucleotides read TGCGCCAGCAGCTTGGGACAGGGTGGCACCGGGGAGCTGTTTTTT.

The V and J genes are TRBV6-1 and TRBJ1-2; D not certain. Trimming removed 0 bases from V and 0 bases from J, with 8 bases in between. The CDR3 spans 15 residues. The V gene's germline CDR1 is MNHNS and CDR2 SASEGT. CDR3 DNA sequence: TGTGCCAGCAGTGAAGCCTCCCTAACTAACTATGGCTACACCTTC. Residues: CASSEASLTNYGYTF.

CDR3 nucleotides: TGCGCCAGCAGCTTGGACGGACAGGGGGTGAGTGAGCAGTACTTC. Translation gives CASSLDGQGVSEQYF. The rearrangement links TRBV5-1 to TRBJ2-7, with 10 bases that match TRBD1. Germline assignment: CDR1 SGHRS and CDR2 YFSETQ. CDR3 length equals 15 residues. After removal of 0 bases from V and 7 bases from J, the junction contained 7 bases not matched to a gene.

At least ten counts were recorded for this clone. This chain joins TRBV6-4 and TRBJ2-1; a weak D match, TRBD2 (6 bases). From germline, CDR1 is MRHNA and CDR2 SNTAGT. This CDR3 comprises 13 residues. V lost 6 bases and J lost 6, with 12 bases in between. The CDR3, as DNA: TGTGCCAGCAGCTCACTAGCAAGCAATGAGCAGTTCTTC. Its protein is CASSSLASNEQFF.

By its share, this clone is medium-sized. The chain uses TRBV7-2 and TRBJ2-2; 11 nucleotides line up with TRBD2. Germline V gene data show CDR1 as SGHTA and CDR2 as FQGNSA. The trim removed 7 bases at V and 3 bases at J, leaving 10 bases unmatched. CDR3 length equals 17 residues. The CDR3 sequence: CASTQELAGVYTGELFF. The DNA for the CDR3 is TGTGCCAGCACCCAAGAACTAGCGGGGGTCTACACCGGGGAGCTGTTTTTT.

This clone is medium-sized. The rearrangement uses TRBV6-1 and TRBJ1-1; 7 nucleotides match TRBD1. The CDR3 totals 14 residues. CDR1 is MNHNS and CDR2 is SASEGT in the germline V gene. Trimming took 6 bases from V and 5 from J; bases not matched to a gene: 9. CDR3 bases: TGTGCCAGCAGAGGAAACAGGGGAAGGACTGAAGCTTTCTTT. This translates into CASRGNRGRTEAFF.

By its share, this clone is medium-sized (0.01 to 0.1%). The chain joins TRBV5-1 to TRBJ1-1, with D possibly matching TRBD1 (6 bases). The CDR3 is 14 residues long. The V end lost 4 bases, the J end lost 4 bases, and 14 bases lay between the germline ends. Germline CDR1 reads SGHRS; CDR2 reads YFSETQ. CDR3 DNA sequence: TGCGCCAGCAGCATGGACAGCCGGGGCACTGAAGCTTTCTTT. Its translation: CASSMDSRGTEAFF.

This clone was seen only a few times. The rearrangement joins TRBV6-6 to TRBJ2-7, with D possibly being TRBD1 (6 bases). Germline V gene data show CDR1 as MNHNY and CDR2 as SVGAGI (reference sequence). The V gene lost 2 bases and the J gene lost 0 bases, with 17 bases spanning the gap. This CDR3 comprises 17 residues. The CDR3 region has the DNA TGTGCCAGCAGTTACCTCCCGACAGGTACAAGCTCCTACGAGCAGTACTTC. Translated: CASSYLPTGTSSYEQYF.

This clone was found a few times. A read error may produce the germline difference seen at one junction end. The V call is TRBV12-3 or TRBV12-4, the J call TRBJ2-3, with 7 bases that match TRBD1. The CDR3 extends over 13 amino acids. The CDR3 region has the DNA TGTGCCAGCAGTGTACAGGGGTTAGATACGCAGTCTTTT. This sequence encodes CASSVQGLDTQSF.

The V and J genes are TRBV6-1 and TRBJ2-7; perhaps TRBD1 as D (6 bases). The CDR3 sequence is 15 residues long. From germline, CDR1 is MNHNS and CDR2 SASEGT. Trimming took 1 base from V and 0 from J, leaving 10 bases between them. The CDR3 spells CASSEEDSPSYEQYF. The DNA for the CDR3 is TGTGCCAGCAGTGAAGAGGACAGCCCCTCCTACGAGCAGTACTTC.

In DNA, the CDR3 is TGCAGTGCGTTCGGGTTTATGAACACTGAAGCTTTCTTT. Translated, it gives CSAFGFMNTEAFF. The V and J genes are TRBV20-1 and TRBJ1-1; no definite D call. This CDR3 is 13 amino acids long. Germline V gives CDR1 DFQATT, CDR2 SNEGSKA (reference sequence). Trimming cost V 6 bases and J 0 bases, with 11 bases left between them.

This clone was observed a handful of times. This chain connects TRBV6-1 to TRBJ2-7; D is unclear. The CDR3 has 15 amino acids. CDR1 and CDR2 from the germline V gene are MNHNS and SASEGT. Trimming removed 2 bases from V and 4 bases from J, with 15 bases in between. The CDR3 DNA sequence: TGTGCCAGCAGTGAACAATACGGAACCCCATACGAGCAGTACTTC. It codes for CASSEQYGTPYEQYF.

The genes are TRBV4-2 and TRBJ1-5; D might be TRBD1 (5 bases). Per germline, CDR1 LGHNA and CDR2 YNFKEQ. V shed 4 bases and J shed 3 bases, with 13 bases lying between them. The CDR3 is 15 amino acids. CDR3 sequence: CASSLQTDFNQPQHF. The CDR3 region has the DNA TGTGCCAGCAGCCTCCAGACAGACTTCAATCAGCCCCAGCATTTT.